This entry describes one TCR beta chain. This CDR3 region has 15 residues. Trimming shortened V by 3 bases and J by 8 bases, and 16 bases separated the two germline ends. Germline CDR1 reads LNHNV; CDR2 reads YYDKDF (reference sequence). This table comes from immunoSEQ multiplex PCR, and its TCRdb copy is limited to in-frame clones, with some not included. The profile shows roughly 190,000 clones, approximately 73% of them singletons. The sample is drawn from a study of blood T cell repertoires in COVID-19. Cohorts were assigned according to the clinical history that participants reported. The genes are TRBV15 and TRBJ1-4; the D gene is possibly TRBD1 (6 bases). The sample taken for sequencing was PBMCs or T cells enriched from blood (not recorded which). The sequence was obtained from a woman aged 45-60 years with acute COVID-19. The CDR3: CATSSPRDTGEKLFF. In nucleotides, the CDR3 is TGTGCCACCAGCAGCCCCCGGGACACTGGGGAAAAACTGTTTTTT.